The 25 T cell receptor beta chains listed next were all sequenced from one sample in a study of blood T cell repertoires in COVID-19. Assay: immunoSEQ multiplex PCR; the TCRdb copy retains only in-frame clones and omits some. The sample shows some 200,000 clones, around 90% of them seen only once. What was sequenced was PBMCs or T cells enriched from blood (not recorded which). The receptors were gathered from a woman aged 18-35 years who had recovered from COVID-19.

The CDR3, as DNA: TGTGCCAGCAGCCCTTGGACAGGGGATGGCTACACCTTC. As protein: CASSPWTGDGYTF. The V and J genes are TRBV9 and TRBJ1-2; TRBD1 agrees at 9 bases. Germline lookup yields CDR1 SGDLS and CDR2 YYNGEE. The V segment lost 4 bases and the J segment 6 bases; nucleotides outside the gene matches: 4. This CDR3 is built from 13 residues.

This chain's CDR3 is CASSIKSGDYGYTF. DNA of the CDR3: TGTGCCAGCAGCATCAAGTCAGGGGATTATGGCTACACCTTC. The rearrangement uses TRBV5-6 and TRBJ1-2; maybe TRBD1 (6 bases). This CDR3 contains 14 residues. Germline assignment: CDR1 SGHDT and CDR2 YYEEEE. Trimming took 4 bases from V and 5 from J, leaving 15 bases between them. The whole variable domain, remainder taken from reference TRBV5-6 and TRBJ1-2, is DAGVTQSPTHLIKTRGQQVTLRCSPKSGHDTVSWYQQALGQGPQFIFQYYEEEERQRGNFPDRFSGHQFPNYSSELNVNALLLGDSALYLCASSIKSGDYGYTFGSGTRLTVV.

The chain combines TRBV27 with TRBJ1-4; 9 nucleotides match TRBD1. Germline V gene data show CDR1 as MNHEY and CDR2 as SMNVEV (reference sequence). V was clipped by 8 bases and J by 6 bases; unmatched bases: 10. The CDR3 totals 15 residues. The CDR3 DNA is TGTGCCAGCGCAAAGACGGGACAGGGATATGAAAAACTGTTTTTT. Translation gives CASAKTGQGYEKLFF.

This chain connects TRBV11-2 to TRBJ1-3; D gene uncertain. This CDR3 has 13 residues. Trimming removed 7 bases from V and 0 bases from J, with 7 bases in between. Germline loops: CDR1 SGHAT, CDR2 FQNNGV. The CDR3 DNA follows: TGTGCCAGCACCCTCTTCTCTGGAAACACCATATATTTT. This encodes CASTLFSGNTIYF.

This sequence joins TRBV28 and TRBJ1-5; a weak D match, TRBD1 (6 bases). V was clipped by 1 base and J by 1 base, with 11 bases between them. The CDR3 loop spans 16 amino acids. From germline, CDR1 is MDHEN and CDR2 SYDVKM. CDR3 residues: CASSLSGGLSNQPQHF. The CDR3 bases are TGTGCCAGCAGTTTATCGGGGGGCCTAAGCAATCAGCCCCAGCATTTT. Using reference TRBV28 and TRBJ1-5 for the parts outside the CDR3, the full variable domain is DVKVTQSSRYLVKRTGEKVFLECVQDMDHENMFWYRQDPGLGLRLIYFSYDVKMKEKGDIPEGYSVSREKKERFSLILESASTNQTSMYLCASSLSGGLSNQPQHFGDGTRLSIL.

For the CDR3, the DNA is TGTGCCAGCAGCCCCCGCCAGACTGTCACAAGGGGCTACACCTTC. Its translation is CASSPRQTVTRGYTF. The V and J genes are TRBV5-6 and TRBJ1-2; D is unresolved. Germline CDR1 is SGHDT and CDR2 is YYEEEE. V lost 4 bases and J lost 8, with 21 bases in between. CDR3 size: 15 residues.

This clone was counted only a few times. V is TRBV12-3 or TRBV12-4 and J is TRBJ1-1; D uncertain. Between the trimmed V and J ends, which lost 4 bases and 8 bases, there was a span of 11 bases. This CDR3 has 12 amino acids. The CDR3 DNA is TGTGCCAGCAGTTCCTCGGCGGTCGAAGCTTTCTTT. Protein sequence: CASSSSAVEAFF.

The genes are TRBV6-2 or TRBV6-3 and TRBJ2-7; 9 bases align to TRBD2. CDR1 and CDR2 (germline): MNHEY, SVGEGT. This CDR3 region has 16 residues. V lost 6 bases and J lost 0; bases outside the gene matches: 9. CDR3 coding DNA: TGTGCCAGCAGCCATAGCGGGGGATCACTCTCCTACGAGCAGTACTTC. Amino acid sequence: CASSHSGGSLSYEQYF.

This clone was seen a handful of times. The J gene is TRBJ2-7, the V gene TRBV5-6, with D maybe TRBD2 (5 bases). CDR1 and CDR2 from the germline V gene are SGHDT and YYEEEE. The CDR3 runs 16 residues. Trimming stripped 0 bases from V and 6 bases from J, with 19 bases between. The CDR3 region has the DNA TGTGCCAGCAGCTTGGGTCCGGGGTACCCGTCCGGCGAGCAGTACTTC. This encodes CASSLGPGYPSGEQYF.

The chain links TRBV14 to TRBJ1-1, with 7 bases fitting TRBD1. Germline V gene data show CDR1 as SGHDN and CDR2 as FVKESK. The CDR3 consists of 16 residues. V lost 4 bases and J lost 1; bases outside the gene matches: 9. The chain's CDR3 is CASSREPGQSNTEAFF. The CDR3 DNA sequence: TGTGCCAGCAGCCGCGAACCGGGACAGTCGAACACTGAAGCTTTCTTT.

The chain uses TRBV18 and TRBJ2-3; the match to TRBD1 covers 8 bases. The CDR3 sequence is 19 residues long. CDR1 is KGHSH and CDR2 is LQKENI in the germline V gene. Trimming at V came to 6 bases and at J to 3 bases, leaving 20 bases not matched to a gene. The CDR3 is CASSRSVYSTGEGTDTQYF. For the CDR3, the DNA is TGTGCCAGCTCTAGGTCCGTGTATTCGACAGGGGAAGGAACAGATACGCAGTATTTT.

V is TRBV7-9 and J is TRBJ1-3; D gene ambiguous. Germline values: CDR1 SEHNR, CDR2 FQNEAQ (reference sequence). Trimming cost V 3 bases and J 0 bases, with 15 bases left between them. The CDR3 contains 17 residues. Here the CDR3 DNA reads TGTGCCAGCAGCTTCCTAAATGAACTACTCTCTGGAAACACCATATATTTT. Protein sequence: CASSFLNELLSGNTIYF.

This clone occurred a few times. This chain connects TRBV29-1 to TRBJ2-1; 7 positions match TRBD2. The CDR3 contains 12 residues. Germline CDR1 is SQVTM and CDR2 is ANQGSEA. Losses at the gene ends were 4 bases for V and 7 bases for J; bases not matched to a gene: 4. The CDR3: CSVGPAGNEQFF. CDR3 DNA: TGCAGCGTTGGTCCAGCGGGGAATGAGCAGTTCTTC.

V and J are TRBV28 and TRBJ1-6; possible D gene TRBD1, 6 bases. The CDR3 totals 18 residues. V lost 6 bases and J lost 7, with 25 bases in between. The germline V gene encodes CDR1 MDHEN and CDR2 SYDVKM. The CDR3 DNA reads TGTGCCAGCAGCGTGTTGAGACAGGTCCAGAATTTAAATTCACCCCTCCACTTT. Translating gives CASSVLRQVQNLNSPLHF.

This clone was seen just once. This rearrangement joins TRBV7-3 to TRBJ2-3; a possible D gene is TRBD1 (5 bases). Germline V gene data show CDR1 as SGHTA and CDR2 as FQGTGA. Trimming pared 7 bases from V and 5 bases from J, leaving 22 bases between. The CDR3 sequence is 16 residues long. The CDR3 reads CASTLRKVGAKDTQYF. The CDR3 region has the DNA TGTGCCAGCACCCTCAGAAAGGTAGGGGCCAAAGATACGCAGTATTTT.

The chain employs TRBV27 and TRBJ2-5, with 9 bases lining up with TRBD1. Germline V gene lookup returns CDR1 MNHEY and CDR2 SMNVEV (reference sequence). CDR3 length: 15 residues. After removal of 1 base from V and 3 bases from J, the junction contained 3 bases not matched to a gene. CDR3 sequence reads: CASSLWGTGKETQYF. CDR3 nucleotides: TGTGCCAGCAGTTTATGGGGGACAGGGAAAGAGACCCAGTACTTC.

V usage is TRBV7-3 and J usage is TRBJ1-2; D is undetermined. The CDR3 runs to 14 residues. The germline CDR1 and CDR2 sequences are SGHTA and FQGTGA. V lost 2 bases and J 2 bases, leaving 9 bases between the germline ends. CDR3 coding DNA: TGTGCCAGCAGCTTAGGAGGGCCCAACTATGGCTACACCTTC. Translated, it gives CASSLGGPNYGYTF.

The chain's CDR3 is CASSYYSRVKRDTQYF. The DNA for the CDR3 is TGCGCCAGCAGCTACTATAGCAGAGTAAAAAGGGATACGCAGTATTTT. The chain joins TRBV5-1 to TRBJ2-3, with D hard to call. V lost 3 bases to trimming and J lost 6 bases, with 20 bases between them. CDR1 and CDR2 (germline): SGHRS, YFSETQ. The CDR3 length is 16 residues.

V and J are TRBV4-1 and TRBJ1-1; D possibly corresponds to TRBD1 (6 bases). CDR1 and CDR2 (germline): MGHRA, YSYEKL. Trimming left V 2 bases short and J 3 bases short, with 16 bases between. The CDR3 is 16 residues long. CDR3 in amino acids: CASSQKAEGGYTEAFF. Here the CDR3 DNA reads TGCGCCAGCAGCCAAAAGGCCGAGGGGGGGTACACTGAAGCTTTCTTT.

The rearrangement uses TRBV30 and TRBJ2-2; TRBD1 matches 8 bases. Germline trimming cut 7 bases from V and 5 bases from J; bases unmatched to any gene: 12. CDR3 size: 15 residues. The germline V gene encodes CDR1 GTSNPN and CDR2 SVGIG (reference sequence). The CDR3 nucleotides are TGTGCCTCTAATTGGGGCAGGGGGCAAACCGGGGAGCTGTTTTTT. Translation: CASNWGRGQTGELFF.

Note on this clone: Other DNA sequences in this sample translate to the same CDR3. This CDR3 reads CASSEAPSSGNTIYF. In DNA form, the CDR3 reads TGTGCCAGCAGTGAAGCCCCGAGCTCTGGAAACACCATATATTTT. The rearrangement uses TRBV6-1 and TRBJ1-3; D is unresolved. Trimming removed 0 bases at V and 0 bases at J, with 6 bases between. CDR3 length: 15 residues. CDR1 is MNHNS, CDR2 SASEGT, per germline.

The chain carries TRBV7-2 and TRBJ1-2; TRBD1 agrees at 7 bases. The germline V gene has CDR1 SGHTA and CDR2 FQGNSA. This CDR3 is 15 amino acids long. V shed 3 bases and J 4 bases; nucleotides not matched to a gene: 8. The CDR3 reads CASSLPGQRAYGYTF. The CDR3 DNA follows: TGTGCCAGCAGCTTGCCGGGACAGCGAGCCTATGGCTACACCTTC. The full variable domain, in which reference TRBV7-2 and TRBJ1-2 provide the parts outside the CDR3, is GAGVSQSPSNKVTEKGKDVELRCDPISGHTALYWYRQSLGQGLEFLIYFQGNSAPDKSGLPSDRFSAERTGGSVSTLTIQRTQQEDSAVYLCASSLPGQRAYGYTFGSGTRLTVV.

The chain carries TRBV30 and TRBJ2-5, with D uncertain. The CDR3 loop spans 12 amino acids. CDR1 and CDR2 (germline): GTSNPN, SVGIG (reference sequence). V gave up 3 bases and J gave up 7 bases, with 12 bases separating them. The DNA for the CDR3 is TGTGCCTGGAGAAGGAGCACGGGGACCCAGTACTTC. Amino acid sequence: CAWRRSTGTQYF.

CDR3: CASSQDPSPREAFF. CDR3 bases: TGCGCCAGCAGCCAAGATCCCAGTCCCCGAGAAGCTTTCTTT. The genes are TRBV4-1 and TRBJ1-1; no definite D call. Trimming stripped 0 bases from V and 8 bases from J, with 13 bases between. There are 14 residues in the CDR3. The germline V gene encodes CDR1 MGHRA and CDR2 YSYEKL.

The CDR3, as DNA: TGTGCCATCGGGCGGAACACTGAAGCTTTCTTT. It is translated as CAIGRNTEAFF. The chain carries TRBV10-3 and TRBJ1-1; no clear D. Trimming removed 8 bases from V and 1 base from J, with 5 bases in between. Germline-derived CDR1 and CDR2 are ENHRY and SYGVKD. CDR3 length equals 11 residues.